This TCR beta chain is drawn from a study of PD-L1 blockade in urothelial cancer (dated by TCRdb to 2016 to 2017). For the study in its entirety: All patients started therapy around 2014 and received atezolizumab 1,200 mg intravenously every 3 weeks. About 90% of the roughly 29 patients were males with bladder-origin urothelial cancer, and about 65% of the roughly 29 reported a prior smoking history. Patients had an ECOG performance status of 0 or 1 and had received between 0 and 3 prior chemotherapy regimens. Blood samples were analyzed 3 weeks after the start of treatment (second dose) and 6 weeks after the start of treatment. Blood samples gave a median of approximately 150,000 T cells and tens of thousands of unique TCRs, with a median clonality of about 0.078. The study was an exploratory multi-omic analysis of somatic, immune and clinical correlates of response to PD-L1 blockade with atezolizumab in urothelial cancer. TCR sequencing covered pretreatment tumor samples and matched, serially collected peripheral blood taken before and after atezolizumab treatment. Durable clinical benefit meant progression-free survival longer than 6 months, and TCR features were also tested against progression-free and overall survival. In the same patients who had TCR sequencing, pretreatment tumors also underwent whole exome sequencing and RNA sequencing. About 10 patients achieved durable clinical benefit and around 19 did not. Under 30 patients had pretreatment blood TCR-seq, around 24 had at least one posttreatment blood collection, and around 24 had tumor TCR-seq. What the work shows at the level of the full study, not this receptor alone: Patients with durable benefit showed greater expansion of tumor-associated TCR clones in peripheral blood 3 weeks after starting treatment (n of about 21, p = 0.022). Small sample size (n ≈ 29) and many exploratory analyses mean the results are intended to be hypothesis-generating. Improved progression-free and overall survival was found to be associated with pretreatment peripheral blood TCR clonality below the median.

To note about this clone: Its target antigen remains unknown. No base quality values were provided; no much bigger clone lies one nucleotide off.

The intended sense of this specimen's time point label: pretreatment peripheral blood. A total of 29 patients with locally advanced or metastatic urothelial carcinoma, treated at Memorial Sloan Kettering on a trial protocol, made up the cohort. Peripheral blood mononuclear cells were collected pretreatment and during treatment, with between 1 and 8 total time points per patient. The Qiagen DNeasy Blood extraction kit was used to purify genomic DNA from total PBMCs and tumor samples. PBMCs were collected pretreatment and during treatment, and were isolated and stored as previously described. Each PCR received spiked-in synthetic TCR analog templates so that absolute template abundance could be estimated from read counts. Using the immunoSEQ assay, TCRbeta CDR3 regions were amplified from genomic DNA with bias-controlled V and J gene primers. Sequencing of rearranged TCRbeta segments was performed at approximately 20X coverage. In the authors' own workflow: Clustering was used to correct sequencing errors, and CDR3s were annotated against IMGT so that V, D and J genes could be assigned. Downstream analyses used only productive TCRbeta rearrangements, leaving out any out-of-frame or stop-codon sequences. Clonality was calculated as one minus the Shannon entropy normalized by the log of the number of unique productive sequences. Clones differing between time points or between blood and tumor were identified by Fisher's exact test with Benjamini-Hochberg correction at adjusted p below 0.01. Imported from immuneACCESS, the table was reduced by TCRdb to in-frame sequences with V and J called. These copies leave out some clones; in studies compared against another copy, an unresolved V gene accounts for under half, and the cause of the remainder is not known. V and J calls and clone size are as listed in that table; D and trimming were resolved from the DNA. This sample lists 130,000 or so clones; roughly 80% were detected once. The ten largest make up 2.5% to 4% of the sample.

Measured from the cysteine to the phenylalanine, the CDR3 is 13 residues long. Only the CDR3 DNA is retained, 39 bases long and in frame from the first base. Trimming removed 8 bases from V and 5 bases from J; the gene matches leave 7 bases unexplained. CDR1 and CDR2, looked up from the germline V gene, are ENHRY and SYGVKD. The sample was PBMCs, taken around atezolizumab (anti-PD-L1) treatment. The receptor comes from a man between 45 and 60 years old with urothelial cancer. The sequence links TRBV10-3 to TRBJ2-7; the junction holds 9 bases that match TRBD2. In nucleotide form, the sequence is TGTGCCATCTCGGGCGGGAGGGGGAACGAGCAGTACTTC. Translated, this gives CAISGGRGNEQYF.